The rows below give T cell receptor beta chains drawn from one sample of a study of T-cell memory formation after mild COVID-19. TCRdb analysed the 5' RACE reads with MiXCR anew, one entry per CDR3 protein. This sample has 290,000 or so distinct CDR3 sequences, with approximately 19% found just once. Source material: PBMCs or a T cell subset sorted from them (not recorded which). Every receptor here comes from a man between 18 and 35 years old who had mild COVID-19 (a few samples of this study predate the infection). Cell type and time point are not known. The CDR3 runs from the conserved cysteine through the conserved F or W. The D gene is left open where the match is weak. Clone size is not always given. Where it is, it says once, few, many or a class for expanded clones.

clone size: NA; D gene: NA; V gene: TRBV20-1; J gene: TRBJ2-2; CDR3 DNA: TGCAGTGCTAAGGCGGGGTTTAATTCGAACACCGGGGAGCTGTTTTTT; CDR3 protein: CSAKAGFNSNTGELFF
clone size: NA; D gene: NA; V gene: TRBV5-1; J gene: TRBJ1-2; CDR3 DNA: TGCGCCAGCAGCTTGGCCGTTGCAGGGGTAGACTATGGCTACACCTTC; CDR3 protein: CASSLAVAGVDYGYTF
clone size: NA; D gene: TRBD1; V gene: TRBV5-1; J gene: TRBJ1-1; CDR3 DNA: TGCGCCAGCAGCTGGGGACAGTCGAACACTGAAGCTTTCTTT; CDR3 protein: CASSWGQSNTEAFF
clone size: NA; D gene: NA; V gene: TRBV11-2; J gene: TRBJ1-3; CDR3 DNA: TGTGCCAGCAGCTTAGAGGGATACTCTGGAAACACCATATATTTT; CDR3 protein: CASSLEGYSGNTIYF
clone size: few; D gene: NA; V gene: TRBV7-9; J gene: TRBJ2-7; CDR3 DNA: TGTGCCAGCAGCCAGTCGCCCTACGAGCAGTACTTC; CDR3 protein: CASSQSPYEQYF
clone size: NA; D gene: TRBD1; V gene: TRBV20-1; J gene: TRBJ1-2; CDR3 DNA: TGCAGTGCCCCGGGACAGGGGAGCAGCTACACCTTC; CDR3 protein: CSAPGQGSSYTF
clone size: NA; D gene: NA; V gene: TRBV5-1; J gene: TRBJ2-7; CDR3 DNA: TGCGCCAGCAGCTACGGAACCTACGAGCAGTACTTC; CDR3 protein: CASSYGTYEQYF
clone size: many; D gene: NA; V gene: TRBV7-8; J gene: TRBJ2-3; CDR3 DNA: TGTGCCAGCAGCTCGAGGACCCCCGCCATAGATACGCAGTATTTT; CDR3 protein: CASSSRTPAIDTQYF
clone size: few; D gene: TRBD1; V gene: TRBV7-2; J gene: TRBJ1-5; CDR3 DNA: TGTGCCAGCAGGCGAATAAGTCGGACAGGGGAGCATCAGCCCCAGCATTTT; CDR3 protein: CASRRISRTGEHQPQHF
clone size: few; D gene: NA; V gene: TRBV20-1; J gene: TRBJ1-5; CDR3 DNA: TGCAGTGCTAGCCTCCTGAACAATCAGCCCCAGCATTTT; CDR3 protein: CSASLLNNQPQHF
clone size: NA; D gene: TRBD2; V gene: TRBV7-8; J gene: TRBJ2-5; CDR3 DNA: TGTGCCAGCAGACCGCCTAGCGGGGGGGAAGAGACCCAGTACTTC; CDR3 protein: CASRPPSGGEETQYF
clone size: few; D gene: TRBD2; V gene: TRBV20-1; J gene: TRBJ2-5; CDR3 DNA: TGCAGTGCTCCTAGCGGGGGACAAGAGACCCAGTACTTC; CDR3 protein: CSAPSGGQETQYF
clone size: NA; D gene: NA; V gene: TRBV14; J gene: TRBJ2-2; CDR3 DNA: TGTGCCAGCAGCCGCCAAGCACGGGGGGAGCTGTTTTTT; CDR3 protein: CASSRQARGELFF
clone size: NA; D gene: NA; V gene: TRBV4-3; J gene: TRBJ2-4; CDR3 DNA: TGCGCCAGCAGCCAAGATCTAGGGGGCATTCAGTACTTC; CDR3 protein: CASSQDLGGIQYF
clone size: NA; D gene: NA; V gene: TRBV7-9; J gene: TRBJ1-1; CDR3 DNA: TGTGCCAGCAGCTATAACGCTGAAGCTTTCTTT; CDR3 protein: CASSYNAEAFF
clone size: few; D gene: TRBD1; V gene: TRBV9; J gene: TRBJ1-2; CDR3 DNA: TGTGCCAGCAGCACTGCGACCGGGACAGGGAATGGCTACACCTTC; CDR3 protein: CASSTATGTGNGYTF
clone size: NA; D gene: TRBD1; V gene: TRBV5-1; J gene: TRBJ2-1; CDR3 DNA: TGCGCCAGCAGTCGGGACAGGGATGAGCAGTTCTTC; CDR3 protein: CASSRDRDEQFF
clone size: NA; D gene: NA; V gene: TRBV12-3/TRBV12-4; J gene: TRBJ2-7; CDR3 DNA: TGTGCCAGCACCGGGACACGGGGCTACGAGCAGTACTTC; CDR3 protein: CASTGTRGYEQYF